This is a list of T cell receptor beta chains from one sample in a study of blood T cells in healthy people across ages. One entry per CDR3 protein results from TCRdb running MiXCR on the 5' RACE reads. This table holds about 640,000 distinct CDR3 sequences, approximately 30% found once. The sample was blood. These TCRs come from a woman older than 75 in good health. The conserved cysteine and the conserved F or W are not part of the CDR3 here. Clone size is given for some rows only: seen once, a few or many times, or a class if the clone is expanded.

j_gene: TRBJ1-1; v_gene: TRBV11-2; abundance: many; CDR3aa: ASSIQPPRAF
j_gene: TRBJ2-7; v_gene: TRBV29-1; abundance: many; CDR3aa: SVVDGTYEQY
j_gene: TRBJ2-3; v_gene: TRBV7-2; abundance: many; CDR3aa: ASSFQGPDTQY
j_gene: TRBJ2-7; v_gene: TRBV5-6; abundance: many; CDR3aa: ASSWRTGWDEQY
j_gene: TRBJ2-5; v_gene: TRBV7-2; abundance: many; CDR3aa: ASSLAQIAGRGTQY
j_gene: TRBJ1-6; v_gene: TRBV5-1; abundance: many; CDR3aa: ASSLESANSPLH
j_gene: TRBJ2-5; v_gene: TRBV6-2/TRBV6-3; abundance: many; CDR3aa: ASRRLAGGVETQY
j_gene: TRBJ1-2; v_gene: TRBV18; abundance: few; CDR3aa: ASSKTGVYGYT
j_gene: TRBJ1-1; v_gene: TRBV29-1; abundance: few; CDR3aa: SVDEGLNTETF
j_gene: TRBJ2-5; v_gene: TRBV3-1; abundance: .; CDR3aa: ASSPGLPRGQY
j_gene: TRBJ2-1; v_gene: TRBV5-1; abundance: many; CDR3aa: ASSSLGAGDNEQF
j_gene: TRBJ1-3; v_gene: TRBV10-3; abundance: .; CDR3aa: AISDRVRGSGNTIY
j_gene: TRBJ1-1; v_gene: TRBV7-3; abundance: many; CDR3aa: ASSLRAGGNTEAF
j_gene: TRBJ1-1; v_gene: TRBV20-1; abundance: .; CDR3aa: SAPRGTGHGTEAF
j_gene: TRBJ2-2; v_gene: TRBV18; abundance: .; CDR3aa: ASSPPQGRHTGELF
j_gene: TRBJ2-1; v_gene: TRBV20-1; abundance: .; CDR3aa: SAERGGNNGQF
j_gene: TRBJ1-4; v_gene: TRBV5-1; abundance: few; CDR3aa: ASSLAGQKLF
j_gene: TRBJ1-3; v_gene: TRBV12-3/TRBV12-4; abundance: .; CDR3aa: ASRLTGVSGNTIY
j_gene: TRBJ1-5; v_gene: TRBV20-1; abundance: once; CDR3aa: SARLMGRGWGNQPQH
j_gene: TRBJ2-1; v_gene: TRBV7-2; abundance: many; CDR3aa: ASSSPGLAGGRYNEQF
j_gene: .; v_gene: TRBV7-2; abundance: .; CDR3aa: ASSLLDRGLDIQY
j_gene: TRBJ2-2; v_gene: TRBV13; abundance: few; CDR3aa: ASSHRDRDRNTGELF
j_gene: TRBJ1-6; v_gene: TRBV7-2; abundance: many; CDR3aa: ASSLAVGDRGVYSPLH
j_gene: TRBJ2-7; v_gene: TRBV7-2; abundance: .; CDR3aa: ASSLGLARAEQY
j_gene: TRBJ1-4; v_gene: TRBV6-5; abundance: .; CDR3aa: ASSYSGTSLATNEKLF
j_gene: .; v_gene: TRBV7-9; abundance: .; CDR3aa: ASNLVGQDNEQY
j_gene: TRBJ2-1; v_gene: TRBV7-3; abundance: .; CDR3aa: ASSLGPETNNEQF
j_gene: TRBJ1-2; v_gene: TRBV29-1; abundance: .; CDR3aa: SVAGGPNYGYT
j_gene: TRBJ1-3; v_gene: TRBV11-3; abundance: .; CDR3aa: ASSLRATGNTIY
j_gene: TRBJ1-1; v_gene: TRBV29-1; abundance: .; CDR3aa: SVQDRDNTEAF
j_gene: TRBJ1-2; v_gene: TRBV7-2; abundance: many; CDR3aa: ASSLAPLPRVERGYT
j_gene: TRBJ2-7; v_gene: TRBV6-1; abundance: many; CDR3aa: ASRRGLSYEQY
j_gene: TRBJ2-7; v_gene: TRBV28; abundance: .; CDR3aa: ASSATPHEQY
j_gene: TRBJ2-3; v_gene: TRBV9; abundance: many; CDR3aa: ASSPATSGGGDTQY
j_gene: TRBJ2-6; v_gene: TRBV5-5; abundance: many; CDR3aa: ASNGQGTGANVLT
j_gene: TRBJ2-3; v_gene: TRBV24-1; abundance: many; CDR3aa: ATSEGQYASTDTQY
j_gene: TRBJ2-7; v_gene: TRBV5-1; abundance: many; CDR3aa: ASSLGWVSYEQY
j_gene: TRBJ2-1; v_gene: TRBV15; abundance: many; CDR3aa: ATSRDRLAGYNEQF
j_gene: TRBJ2-3; v_gene: TRBV20-1; abundance: few; CDR3aa: SAEAGASLTDTQY
j_gene: .; v_gene: TRBV20-1; abundance: .; CDR3aa: SAYMGQGTYEQY
j_gene: TRBJ2-1; v_gene: TRBV7-9; abundance: few; CDR3aa: ASSLSWGRSSYNEQF
j_gene: TRBJ2-6; v_gene: TRBV7-2; abundance: .; CDR3aa: ASSWTGTGVSGANVLT
j_gene: TRBJ2-1; v_gene: TRBV15; abundance: .; CDR3aa: ATSRDYRGRNEQF
j_gene: TRBJ2-5; v_gene: TRBV6-5; abundance: .; CDR3aa: ASSPRSLQETQY
j_gene: TRBJ2-1; v_gene: TRBV18; abundance: many; CDR3aa: ASSLGQGAGNEQF
j_gene: TRBJ1-2; v_gene: TRBV7-2; abundance: .; CDR3aa: ASSLVTYGYT
j_gene: TRBJ1-5; v_gene: TRBV6-6; abundance: .; CDR3aa: ASSYSNRDHQPQH
j_gene: TRBJ2-1; v_gene: TRBV11-3; abundance: few; CDR3aa: ASSLGTAGDYNEQF
j_gene: TRBJ1-6; v_gene: TRBV30; abundance: few; CDR3aa: AWSTREGAGGNSPLH
j_gene: TRBJ1-2; v_gene: TRBV4-1; abundance: many; CDR3aa: ASSQDQQGYGYT
j_gene: TRBJ2-5; v_gene: TRBV4-3; abundance: many; CDR3aa: ASSQDATRGRETQY
j_gene: TRBJ2-7; v_gene: TRBV20-1; abundance: many; CDR3aa: SASVRDRGYEQY
j_gene: .; v_gene: TRBV27; abundance: few; CDR3aa: ATKTGGENEQY
j_gene: TRBJ2-7; v_gene: TRBV6-1; abundance: many; CDR3aa: ASTGQGGYEQY
j_gene: TRBJ2-3; v_gene: TRBV7-9; abundance: many; CDR3aa: ASSSDRSTDTQY
j_gene: TRBJ2-3; v_gene: TRBV20-1; abundance: many; CDR3aa: SATPVGYTQY
j_gene: TRBJ1-1; v_gene: TRBV5-1; abundance: .; CDR3aa: ASQTRVGTEAF
j_gene: TRBJ2-3; v_gene: TRBV7-3; abundance: .; CDR3aa: ASSSAGGADTQY